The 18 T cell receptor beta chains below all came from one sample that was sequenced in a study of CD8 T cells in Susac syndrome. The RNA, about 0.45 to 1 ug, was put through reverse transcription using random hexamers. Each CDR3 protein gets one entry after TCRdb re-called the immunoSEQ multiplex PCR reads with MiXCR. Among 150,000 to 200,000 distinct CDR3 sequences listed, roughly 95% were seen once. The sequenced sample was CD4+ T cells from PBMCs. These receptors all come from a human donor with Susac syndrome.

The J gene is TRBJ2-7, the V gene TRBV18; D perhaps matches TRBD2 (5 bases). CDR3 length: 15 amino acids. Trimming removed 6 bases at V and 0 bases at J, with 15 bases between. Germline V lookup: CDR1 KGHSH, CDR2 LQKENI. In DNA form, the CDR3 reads TGTGCCAGCTCGCCCTCCGGGATTAGCTCCTACGAGCAGTACTTC. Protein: CASSPSGISSYEQYF.

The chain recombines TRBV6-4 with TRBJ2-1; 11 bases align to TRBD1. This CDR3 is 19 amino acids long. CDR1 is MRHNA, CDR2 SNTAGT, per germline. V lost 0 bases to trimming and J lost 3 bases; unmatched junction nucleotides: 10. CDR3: CASSDSKDRGQLRYNEQFF. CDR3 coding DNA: TGTGCCAGCAGTGACTCGAAGGACAGGGGGCAATTGCGCTACAATGAGCAGTTCTTC.

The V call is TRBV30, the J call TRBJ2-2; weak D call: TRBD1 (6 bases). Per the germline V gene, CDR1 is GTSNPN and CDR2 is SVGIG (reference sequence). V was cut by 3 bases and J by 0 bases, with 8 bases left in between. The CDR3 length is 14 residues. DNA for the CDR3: TGTGCCTGGAGCTGGACAGCGAACACCGGGGAGCTGTTTTTT. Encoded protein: CAWSWTANTGELFF.

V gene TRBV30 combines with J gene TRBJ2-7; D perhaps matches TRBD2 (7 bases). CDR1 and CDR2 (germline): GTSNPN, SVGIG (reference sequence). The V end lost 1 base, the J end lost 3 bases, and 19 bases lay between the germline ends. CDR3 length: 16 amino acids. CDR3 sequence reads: CAWSALAAGAYYEQYF. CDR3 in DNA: TGTGCCTGGAGTGCTCTAGCGGCGGGGGCCTACTACGAGCAGTACTTC.

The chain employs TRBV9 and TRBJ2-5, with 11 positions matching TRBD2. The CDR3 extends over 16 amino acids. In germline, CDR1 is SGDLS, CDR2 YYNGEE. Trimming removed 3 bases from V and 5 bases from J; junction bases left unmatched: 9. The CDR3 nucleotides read TGTGCCAGCAGCGGAGGGGGACGGACTAGCGGGGAGACCCAGTACTTC. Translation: CASSGGGRTSGETQYF.

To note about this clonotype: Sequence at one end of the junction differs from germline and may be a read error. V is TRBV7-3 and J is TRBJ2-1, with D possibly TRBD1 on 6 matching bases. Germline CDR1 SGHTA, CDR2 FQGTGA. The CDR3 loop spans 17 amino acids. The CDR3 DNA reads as TGTGCCAGCAGCCCCTCTCGACAGGACGCCTCCTTCAATGAGCAGTTCTTC. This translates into CASSPSRQDASFNEQFF.

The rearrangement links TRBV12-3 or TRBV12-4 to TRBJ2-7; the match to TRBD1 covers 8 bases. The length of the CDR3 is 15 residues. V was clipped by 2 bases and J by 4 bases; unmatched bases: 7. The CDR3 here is CASSLLQGARYEQYF. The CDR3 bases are TGTGCCAGCAGTTTATTGCAGGGGGCTCGGTACGAGCAGTACTTC.

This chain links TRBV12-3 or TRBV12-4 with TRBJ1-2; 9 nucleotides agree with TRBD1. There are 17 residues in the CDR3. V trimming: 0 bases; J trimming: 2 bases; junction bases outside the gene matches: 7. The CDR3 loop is CASSLALGGTGNYGYTF. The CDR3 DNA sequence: TGTGCCAGCAGTTTAGCGTTAGGAGGGACAGGGAACTATGGCTACACCTTC.

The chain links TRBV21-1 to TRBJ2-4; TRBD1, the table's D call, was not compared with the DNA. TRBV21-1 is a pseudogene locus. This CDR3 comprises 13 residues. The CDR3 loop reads CARTPRGENIQYF. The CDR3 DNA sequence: TGTGCCAGGACCCCACGAGGGGAAAACATTCAGTACTTC.

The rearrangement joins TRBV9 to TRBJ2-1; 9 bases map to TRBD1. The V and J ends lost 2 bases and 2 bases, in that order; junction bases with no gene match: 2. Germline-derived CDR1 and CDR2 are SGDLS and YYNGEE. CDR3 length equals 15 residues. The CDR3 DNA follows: TGTGCCAGCAGCGTGGGACAGGGAACCTACAATGAGCAGTTCTTC. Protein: CASSVGQGTYNEQFF.

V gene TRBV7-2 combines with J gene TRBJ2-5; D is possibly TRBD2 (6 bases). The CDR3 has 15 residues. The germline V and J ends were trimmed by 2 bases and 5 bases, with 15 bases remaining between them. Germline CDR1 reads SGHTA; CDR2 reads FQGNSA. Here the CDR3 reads CASSLLGEAWETQYF. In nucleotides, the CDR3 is TGTGCCAGCAGCTTACTGGGGGAGGCGTGGGAGACCCAGTACTTC.

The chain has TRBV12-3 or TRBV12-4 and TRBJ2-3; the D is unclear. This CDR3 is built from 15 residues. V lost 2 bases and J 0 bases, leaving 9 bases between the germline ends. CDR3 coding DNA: TGTGCCAGCAGTTTATGGGGTTCTAGCACAGATACGCAGTATTTT. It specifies CASSLWGSSTDTQYF.

Here the CDR3 reads CASSLGSFYGYTF. DNA of the CDR3: TGTGCCAGCAGCTTAGGGAGCTTTTATGGCTACACCTTC. This chain uses TRBV7-6 with TRBJ1-2; D uncertain. Trimming removed 1 base from V and 5 bases from J, with 8 bases in between. The CDR3 has 13 residues. The germline gives CDR1 SGHVS, CDR2 FNYEAQ.

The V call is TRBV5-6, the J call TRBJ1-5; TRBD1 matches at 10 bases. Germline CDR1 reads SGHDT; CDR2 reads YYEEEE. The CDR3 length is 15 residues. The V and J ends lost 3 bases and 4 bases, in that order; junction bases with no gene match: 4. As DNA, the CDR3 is TGTGCCAGCAGCTCCGGGACAGGGGATAATCAGCCCCAGCATTTT. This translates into CASSSGTGDNQPQHF. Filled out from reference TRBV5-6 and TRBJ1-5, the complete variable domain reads DAGVTQSPTHLIKTRGQQVTLRCSPKSGHDTVSWYQQALGQGPQFIFQYYEEEERQRGNFPDRFSGHQFPNYSSELNVNALLLGDSALYLCASSSGTGDNQPQHFGDGTRLSIL.

The CDR3 reads CASSVLSGANVLTF. The CDR3 region has the DNA TGTGCCAGCAGCGTCCTCTCTGGGGCCAACGTCCTGACTTTC. The V and J genes are TRBV9 and TRBJ2-6; D is unclear. The V end was cut by 2 bases, the J end by 0 bases, with 3 bases between. The CDR3 extends over 14 amino acids. The germline gives CDR1 SGDLS, CDR2 YYNGEE.

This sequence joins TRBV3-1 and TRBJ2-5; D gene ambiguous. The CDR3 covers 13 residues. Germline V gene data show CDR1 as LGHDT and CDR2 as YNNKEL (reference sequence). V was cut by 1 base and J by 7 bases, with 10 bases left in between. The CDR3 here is CASSQGTYGTQYF. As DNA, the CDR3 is TGTGCCAGCAGCCAAGGCACCTATGGGACCCAGTACTTC.

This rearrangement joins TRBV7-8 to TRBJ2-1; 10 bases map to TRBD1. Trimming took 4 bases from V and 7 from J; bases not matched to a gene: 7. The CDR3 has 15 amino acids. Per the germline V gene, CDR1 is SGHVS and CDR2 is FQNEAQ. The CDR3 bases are TGTGCCAGCAGCTCCCCTGGGACAGGGGTTAATGAGCAGTTCTTC. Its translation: CASSSPGTGVNEQFF. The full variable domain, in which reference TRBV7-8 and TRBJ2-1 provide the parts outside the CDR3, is GAGVSQSPRYKVAKRGQDVALRCDPISGHVSLFWYQQALGQGPEFLTYFQNEAQLDKSGLPSDRFFAERPEGSVSTLKIQRTQQEDSAVYLCASSSPGTGVNEQFFGPGTRLTVL.

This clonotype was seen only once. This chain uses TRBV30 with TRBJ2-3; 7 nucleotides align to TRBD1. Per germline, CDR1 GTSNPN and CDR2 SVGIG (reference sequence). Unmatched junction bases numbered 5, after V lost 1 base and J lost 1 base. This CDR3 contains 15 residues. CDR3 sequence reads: CAWSGQGLGTDTQYF. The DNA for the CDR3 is TGTGCCTGGAGTGGACAGGGTCTTGGCACAGATACGCAGTATTTT.